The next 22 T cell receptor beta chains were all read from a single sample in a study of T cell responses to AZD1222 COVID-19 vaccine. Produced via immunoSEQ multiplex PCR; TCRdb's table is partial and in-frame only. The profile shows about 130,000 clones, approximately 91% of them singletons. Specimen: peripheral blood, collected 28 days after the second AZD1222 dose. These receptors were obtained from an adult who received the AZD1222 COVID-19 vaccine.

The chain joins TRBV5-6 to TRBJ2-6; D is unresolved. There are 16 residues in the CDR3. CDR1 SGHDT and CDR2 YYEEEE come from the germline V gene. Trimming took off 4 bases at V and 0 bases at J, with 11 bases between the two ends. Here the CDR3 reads CASSPIQSSGANVLTF. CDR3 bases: TGTGCCAGCAGCCCAATACAGAGCTCTGGGGCCAACGTCCTGACTTTC.

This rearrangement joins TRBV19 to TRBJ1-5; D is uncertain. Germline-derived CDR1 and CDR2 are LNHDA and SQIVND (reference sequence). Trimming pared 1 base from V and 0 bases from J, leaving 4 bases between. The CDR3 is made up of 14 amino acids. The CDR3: CASSIVGSNQPQHF. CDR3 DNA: TGTGCCAGTAGTATAGTCGGTAGCAATCAGCCCCAGCATTTT. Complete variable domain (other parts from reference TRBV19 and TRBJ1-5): DGGITQSPKYLFRKEGQNVTLSCEQNLNHDAMYWYRQDPGQGLRLIYYSQIVNDFQKGDIAEGYSVSREKKESFPLTVTSAQKNPTAFYLCASSIVGSNQPQHFGDGTRLSIL.

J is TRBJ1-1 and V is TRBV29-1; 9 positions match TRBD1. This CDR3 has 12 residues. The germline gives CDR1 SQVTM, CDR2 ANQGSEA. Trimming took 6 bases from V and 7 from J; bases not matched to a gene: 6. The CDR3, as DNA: TGCAGCGTGGGGACAGGGTGGCGTGAAGCTTTCTTT. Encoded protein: CSVGTGWREAFF.

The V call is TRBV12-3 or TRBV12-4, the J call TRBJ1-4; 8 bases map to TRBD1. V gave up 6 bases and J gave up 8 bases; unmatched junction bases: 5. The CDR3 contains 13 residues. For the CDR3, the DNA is TGTGCCAGCAGGATGACAGGGGAAGAAAAACTGTTTTTT. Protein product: CASRMTGEEKLFF.

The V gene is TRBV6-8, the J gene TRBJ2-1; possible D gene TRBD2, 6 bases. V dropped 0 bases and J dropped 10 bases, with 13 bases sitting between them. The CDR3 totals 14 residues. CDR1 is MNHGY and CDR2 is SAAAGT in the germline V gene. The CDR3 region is CASSYSSEGREQFF. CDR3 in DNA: TGTGCCAGCAGTTACTCGAGTGAGGGGAGGGAGCAGTTCTTC.

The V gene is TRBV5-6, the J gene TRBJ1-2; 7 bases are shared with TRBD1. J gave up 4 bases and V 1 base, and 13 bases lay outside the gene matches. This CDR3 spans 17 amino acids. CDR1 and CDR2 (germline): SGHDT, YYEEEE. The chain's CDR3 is CASSLMTGTDHAYGYTF. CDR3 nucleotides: TGTGCCAGCAGCTTGATGACCGGGACAGATCATGCCTATGGCTACACCTTC. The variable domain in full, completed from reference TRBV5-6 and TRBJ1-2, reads DAGVTQSPTHLIKTRGQQVTLRCSPKSGHDTVSWYQQALGQGPQFIFQYYEEEERQRGNFPDRFSGHQFPNYSSELNVNALLLGDSALYLCASSLMTGTDHAYGYTFGSGTRLTVV.

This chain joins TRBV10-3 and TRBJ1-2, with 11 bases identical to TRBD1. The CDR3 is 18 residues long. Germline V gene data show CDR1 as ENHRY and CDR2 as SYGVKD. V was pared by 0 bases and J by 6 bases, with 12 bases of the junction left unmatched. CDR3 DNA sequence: TGTGCCATCAGTGAGTCGGTGGGACAGGGGGTGAACTATGATGGCTACACCTTC. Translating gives CAISESVGQGVNYDGYTF.

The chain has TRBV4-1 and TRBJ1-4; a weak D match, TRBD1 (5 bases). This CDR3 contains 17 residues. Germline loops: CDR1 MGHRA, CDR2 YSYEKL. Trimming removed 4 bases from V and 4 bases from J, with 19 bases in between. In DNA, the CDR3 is TGCGCCAGCAGCCGGGGGACGGGGAAGGATCGTAATGAAAAACTGTTTTTT. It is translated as CASSRGTGKDRNEKLFF.

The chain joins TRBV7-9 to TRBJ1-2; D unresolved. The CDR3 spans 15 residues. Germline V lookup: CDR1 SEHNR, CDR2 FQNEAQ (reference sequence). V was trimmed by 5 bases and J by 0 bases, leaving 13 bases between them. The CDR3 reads CASSLGLRTNYGYTF. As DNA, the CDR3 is TGTGCCAGCAGCCTCGGACTGAGAACTAACTATGGCTACACCTTC. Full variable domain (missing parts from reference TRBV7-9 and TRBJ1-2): DTGVSQNPRHKITKRGQNVTFRCDPISEHNRLYWYRQTLGQGPEFLTYFQNEAQLEKSRLLSDRFSAERPKGSFSTLEIQRTEQGDSAMYLCASSLGLRTNYGYTFGSGTRLTVV.

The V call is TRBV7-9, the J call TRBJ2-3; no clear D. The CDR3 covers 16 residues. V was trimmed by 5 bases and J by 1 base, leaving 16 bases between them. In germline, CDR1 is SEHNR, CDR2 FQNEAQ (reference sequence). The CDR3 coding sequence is TGTGCCAGCAGCCCCACACTCGCAGCCGGCACAGATACGCAGTATTTT. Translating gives CASSPTLAAGTDTQYF.

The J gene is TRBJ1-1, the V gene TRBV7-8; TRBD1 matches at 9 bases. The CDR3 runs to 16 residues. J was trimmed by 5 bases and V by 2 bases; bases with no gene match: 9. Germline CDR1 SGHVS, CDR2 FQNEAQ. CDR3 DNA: TGTGCCAGCAGCTTACCACCCACAGGGGGCGAGACTGAAGCTTTCTTT. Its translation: CASSLPPTGGETEAFF.

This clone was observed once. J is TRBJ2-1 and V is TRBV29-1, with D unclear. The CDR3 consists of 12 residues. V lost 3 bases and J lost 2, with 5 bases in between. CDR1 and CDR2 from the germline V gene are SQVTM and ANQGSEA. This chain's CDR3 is CSVDQTYNEQFF. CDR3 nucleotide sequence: TGCAGCGTTGACCAGACCTACAATGAGCAGTTCTTC.

CDR3 in DNA: TGTGCCAGCAGACGGACTGCCACCTACGAGCAGTACGTC. Encoded protein: CASRRTATYEQYV. V and J are TRBV6-5 and TRBJ2-7, with D possibly TRBD2 on 5 matching bases. The CDR3 is 13 residues long. V was trimmed by 6 bases and J by 2 bases, leaving 11 bases between them. Germline values: CDR1 MNHEY, CDR2 SVGAGI.

The CDR3 DNA sequence: TGTGCCACCAGTGACGGGACGGTGGGGGGTGAAAAACTGTTTTTT. This codes for CATSDGTVGGEKLFF. The chain has TRBV24-1 and TRBJ1-4; D perhaps matches TRBD1 (5 bases). V gave up 4 bases and J gave up 7 bases, with 15 bases separating them. The CDR3 contains 15 residues. CDR1 is KGHDR, CDR2 SFDVKD, per germline.

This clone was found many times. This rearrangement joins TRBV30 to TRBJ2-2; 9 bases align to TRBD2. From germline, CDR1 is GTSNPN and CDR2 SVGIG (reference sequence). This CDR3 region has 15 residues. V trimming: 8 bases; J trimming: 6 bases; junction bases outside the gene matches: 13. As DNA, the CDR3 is TGTGCCGGACGGGCGGGAGGGCTCTTATCCGGGGAGCTGTTTTTT. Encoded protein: CAGRAGGLLSGELFF.

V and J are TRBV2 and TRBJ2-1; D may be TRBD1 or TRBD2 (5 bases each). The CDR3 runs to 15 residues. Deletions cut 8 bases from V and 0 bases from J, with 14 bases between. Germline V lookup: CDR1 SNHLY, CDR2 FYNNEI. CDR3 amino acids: CASGGDRSSYNEQFF. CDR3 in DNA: TGTGCCAGCGGGGGAGACAGATCCTCCTACAATGAGCAGTTCTTC.

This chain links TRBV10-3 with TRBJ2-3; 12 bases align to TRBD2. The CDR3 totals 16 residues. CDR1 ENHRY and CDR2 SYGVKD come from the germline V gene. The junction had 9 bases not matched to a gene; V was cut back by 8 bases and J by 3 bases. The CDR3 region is CAILASGGASTDTQYF. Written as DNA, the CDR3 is TGTGCCATCCTGGCTAGCGGGGGGGCCAGTACAGATACGCAGTATTTT.

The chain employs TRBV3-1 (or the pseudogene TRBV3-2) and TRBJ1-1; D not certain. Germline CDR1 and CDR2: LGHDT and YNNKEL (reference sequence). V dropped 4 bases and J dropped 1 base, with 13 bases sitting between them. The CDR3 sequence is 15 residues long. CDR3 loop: CASSPFLVSNTEAFF. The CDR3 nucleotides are TGTGCCAGCAGCCCATTCTTAGTCTCGAACACTGAAGCTTTCTTT.

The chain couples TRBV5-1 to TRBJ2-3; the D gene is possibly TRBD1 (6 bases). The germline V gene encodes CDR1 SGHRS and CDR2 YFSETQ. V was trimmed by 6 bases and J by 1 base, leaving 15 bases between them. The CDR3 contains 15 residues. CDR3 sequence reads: CASTKDRGGTDTQYF. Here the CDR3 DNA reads TGCGCCAGCACTAAGGACAGAGGGGGCACAGATACGCAGTATTTT. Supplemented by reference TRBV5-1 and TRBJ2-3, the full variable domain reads KAGVTQTPRYLIKTRGQQVTLSCSPISGHRSVSWYQQTPGQGLQFLFEYFSETQRNKGNFPGRFSGRQFSNSRSEMNVSTLELGDSALYLCASTKDRGGTDTQYFGPGTRLTVL.

This CDR3 reads CASSQNSLDWKTQYF. CDR3 DNA: TGTGCCAGCTCACAGAACAGTCTCGATTGGAAGACCCAGTACTTC. This sequence joins TRBV18 and TRBJ2-5; D not certain. Germline lookup yields CDR1 KGHSH and CDR2 LQKENI. V lost 4 bases, J lost 6 bases, and 18 bases lay in between. The CDR3 has 15 residues.

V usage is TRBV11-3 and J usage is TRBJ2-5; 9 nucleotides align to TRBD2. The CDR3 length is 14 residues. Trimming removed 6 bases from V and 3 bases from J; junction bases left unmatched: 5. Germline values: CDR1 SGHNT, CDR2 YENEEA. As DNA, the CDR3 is TGTGCCAGCAGTGTAGCGGGAGTTGAAGAGACCCAGTACTTC. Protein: CASSVAGVEETQYF.

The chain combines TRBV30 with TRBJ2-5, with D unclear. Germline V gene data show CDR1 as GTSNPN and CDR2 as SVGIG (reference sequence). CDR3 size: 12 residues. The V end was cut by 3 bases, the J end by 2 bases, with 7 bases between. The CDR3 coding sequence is TGTGCCTGGAGCCCCACACAAGAGACCCAGTACTTC. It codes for CAWSPTQETQYF.